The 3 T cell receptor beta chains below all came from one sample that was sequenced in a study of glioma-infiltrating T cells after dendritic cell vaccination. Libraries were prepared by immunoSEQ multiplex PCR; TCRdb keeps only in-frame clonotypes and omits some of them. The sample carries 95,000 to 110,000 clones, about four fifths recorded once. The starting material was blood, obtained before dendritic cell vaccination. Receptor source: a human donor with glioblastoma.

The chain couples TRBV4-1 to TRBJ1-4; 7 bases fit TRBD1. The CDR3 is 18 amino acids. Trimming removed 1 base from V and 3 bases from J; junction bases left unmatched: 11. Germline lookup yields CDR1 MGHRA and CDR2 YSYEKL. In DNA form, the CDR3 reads TGCGCCAGCAGCCAAGCGGGCGGGAGGGGGCTGTCTAATGAAAAACTGTTTTTT. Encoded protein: CASSQAGGRGLSNEKLFF.

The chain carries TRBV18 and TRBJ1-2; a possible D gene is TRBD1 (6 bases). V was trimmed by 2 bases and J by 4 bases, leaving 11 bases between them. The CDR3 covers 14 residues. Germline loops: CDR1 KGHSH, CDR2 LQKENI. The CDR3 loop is CASSPGGSTYGYTF. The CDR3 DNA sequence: TGTGCCAGCTCACCAGGGGGCTCGACCTATGGCTACACCTTC.

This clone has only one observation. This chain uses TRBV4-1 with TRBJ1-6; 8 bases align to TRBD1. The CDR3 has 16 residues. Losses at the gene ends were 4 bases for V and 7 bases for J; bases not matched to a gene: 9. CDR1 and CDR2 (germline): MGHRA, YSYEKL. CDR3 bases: TGCGCCAGCAGCCTCCGAGGACAGGGCGAAAATTCACCCCTCCACTTT. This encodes CASSLRGQGENSPLHF.